What follows are 21 T cell receptor beta chains derived from one specimen sequenced in a study of T-cell memory formation after mild COVID-19. TCRdb used MiXCR to reprocess the 5' RACE reads, holding one entry per CDR3 protein. Of fewer than 150,000 distinct CDR3 sequences listed, roughly 6% are singletons. Sequenced: PBMCs or a T cell subset sorted from them (not recorded which). The receptors stem from an adult woman who had mild COVID-19 (a few samples of this study predate the infection). Cell type and time point are not known.

The genes are TRBV20-1 and TRBJ1-3, with TRBD1 identical over 7 bases. The CDR3 contains 13 residues. Germline trimming cut 7 bases from V and 2 bases from J; bases unmatched to any gene: 5. The germline gives CDR1 DFQATT, CDR2 SNEGSKA (reference sequence). The CDR3: CSVFRGTGNTIYF. CDR3 DNA: TGCAGTGTGTTCAGGGGGACTGGAAACACCATATATTTT.

The table lists this clonotype with many counts. The rearrangement uses TRBV29-1 and TRBJ1-2; no firm D call. Deletions cut 1 base from V and 0 bases from J, with 9 bases between. CDR3 length: 14 amino acids. Per the germline V gene, CDR1 is SQVTM and CDR2 is ANQGSEA. The CDR3 spells CSVEGGKANYGYTF. In DNA form, the CDR3 reads TGCAGCGTTGAAGGAGGGAAAGCTAACTATGGCTACACCTTC.

This clonotype occurred many times. The chain joins TRBV7-9 to TRBJ2-2, with 10 bases lining up with TRBD1. Germline V CDR1 and CDR2: SEHNR, FQNEAQ (reference sequence). The V gene end was trimmed by 5 bases and the J gene end by 5 bases; junction bases not matched to a gene: 8. This CDR3 spans 16 amino acids. CDR3 region: CASSGQGEVPTGELFF. The CDR3 region has the DNA TGTGCCAGCAGCGGACAGGGGGAGGTGCCTACCGGGGAGCTGTTTTTT.

The sample holds a few counts of this clonotype. The chain carries TRBV6-2 or TRBV6-3 and TRBJ1-5; D is perhaps TRBD1 (6 bases). The V end was cut by 6 bases, the J end by 0 bases, with 9 bases between. Germline CDR1 MNHEY, CDR2 SVGEGT. CDR3 length equals 14 residues. CDR3 nucleotides: TGTGCCAGCAGACAGGGCGCTAGCAATCAGCCCCAGCATTTT. This gives the protein CASRQGASNQPQHF.

This clonotype occurred many times. The chain employs TRBV14 and TRBJ2-7; D is unclear. Germline-derived CDR1 and CDR2 are SGHDN and FVKESK. The CDR3 covers 13 residues. Trimming shortened V by 5 bases and J by 3 bases, and 11 bases separated the two germline ends. The CDR3 nucleotides are TGTGCCAGCAGCGATCATAACTTCTACGAGCAGTACTTC. Encoded protein: CASSDHNFYEQYF. Full variable domain (outside the CDR3, taken from reference TRBV14 and TRBJ2-7): EAGVTQFPSHSVIEKGQTVTLRCDPISGHDNLYWYRRVMGKEIKFLLHFVKESKQDESGMPNNRFLAERTGGTYSTLKVQPAELEDSGVYFCASSDHNFYEQYFGPGTRLTVT.

This clonotype was counted at least ten times. The chain recombines TRBV4-2 with TRBJ2-3; D is uncertain. CDR3 length: 14 amino acids. Germline values: CDR1 LGHNA, CDR2 YNFKEQ. V was clipped by 3 bases and J by 0 bases, with 7 bases between them. The CDR3 nucleotides are TGTGCCAGCAGCCAGTCCCGAAGCACAGATACGCAGTATTTT. Its protein product is CASSQSRSTDTQYF.

This clonotype came up many times. The chain couples TRBV7-3 to TRBJ2-1; 7 bases are a match to TRBD2. Per germline, CDR1 SGHTA and CDR2 FQGTGA. The CDR3 covers 18 residues. Germline trimming cut 1 base from V and 3 bases from J; bases unmatched to any gene: 12. CDR3 protein: CASSLNWLREVGYNEQFF. CDR3 nucleotides: TGTGCCAGCAGCTTAAACTGGCTACGGGAGGTAGGCTACAATGAGCAGTTCTTC.

In its sample, this clonotype was seen a few times. The chain is built from TRBV10-3 and TRBJ1-4; the D is unclear. The CDR3 is made up of 12 amino acids. The V end lost 3 bases, the J end lost 11 bases, and 10 bases lay between the germline ends. Germline loops: CDR1 ENHRY, CDR2 SYGVKD. CDR3 coding DNA: TGTGCCATCAGTGACCTCGAGGCGAAACTGTTTTTT. Its protein is CAISDLEAKLFF.

The chain joins TRBV6-6 to TRBJ1-1, with 10 bases aligning to TRBD1. Trimming cost V 6 bases and J 1 base; bases outside gene matches: 2. This CDR3 contains 14 residues. CDR1 is MNHNY, CDR2 SVGAGI, per germline (reference sequence). In DNA form, the CDR3 reads TGTGCCAGCAGGACAGGGGGCTGGAACACTGAAGCTTTCTTT. It translates to CASRTGGWNTEAFF.

Many counts were recorded for this clonotype. The chain has TRBV29-1 and TRBJ2-3; TRBD2 matches at 11 bases. V shed 5 bases and J 2 bases; nucleotides not matched to a gene: 3. The CDR3 has 14 amino acids. The germline CDR1 and CDR2 sequences are SQVTM and ANQGSEA. CDR3: CSVRLAGTTDTQYF. The CDR3 DNA sequence: TGCAGCGTTAGACTAGCGGGAACCACAGATACGCAGTATTTT.

This clonotype has a handful of counts. The rearrangement links TRBV9 to TRBJ1-2; 11 bases fit TRBD1. The V segment lost 4 bases and the J segment 3 bases; nucleotides outside the gene matches: 11. CDR1 and CDR2 from the germline V gene are SGDLS and YYNGEE. This CDR3 is 17 amino acids long. In nucleotides, the CDR3 is TGTGCCAGCAGCTCTATCAATCCGGGACAGGGGGACTATGGCTACACCTTC. It specifies CASSSINPGQGDYGYTF.

This clonotype was counted only a few times. The chain employs TRBV5-1 and TRBJ2-7, with 7 bases lining up with TRBD1. The CDR3 loop spans 14 amino acids. Trimming at V came to 4 bases and at J to 3 bases, leaving 7 bases not matched to a gene. From germline, CDR1 is SGHRS and CDR2 YFSETQ. CDR3 bases: TGCGCCAGCAGCGAAACGGGACAGAACTACGAGCAGTACTTC. It yields the protein CASSETGQNYEQYF.

This chain links TRBV29-1 with TRBJ1-1; the match to TRBD1 covers 7 bases. The CDR3 is made up of 13 amino acids. Germline CDR1 SQVTM, CDR2 ANQGSEA. The J segment lost 4 bases and the V segment lost 7 bases, leaving 9 bases of the junction unmatched. In nucleotides, the CDR3 is TGCAGCGCCCCGGAGGGGGCGAGCACTGAAGCTTTCTTT. This translates into CSAPEGASTEAFF.

Turning to this clonotype: Being one base from a much bigger clone, this may be a read error. The chain uses TRBV15 and TRBJ2-7, with 9 bases that match TRBD2. Germline values: CDR1 LNHNV, CDR2 YYDKDF (reference sequence). The CDR3 length is 16 residues. The V and J ends lost 1 base and 4 bases, in that order; junction bases with no gene match: 8. The CDR3 region is CATSRGLAVATYEQYF. The CDR3 nucleotides read TGTGCCACCAGCAGAGGACTAGCGGTGGCGACATACGAGCAGTACTTC.

This clonotype has ten or more counts. This chain joins TRBV12-3 or TRBV12-4 and TRBJ2-1; D unclear. The V end lost 3 bases, the J end lost 3 bases, and 12 bases lay between the germline ends. The CDR3 runs 15 residues. The CDR3 protein is CASSFSWENYNEQFF. The CDR3 DNA sequence: TGTGCCAGCAGTTTTTCTTGGGAAAACTACAATGAGCAGTTCTTC.

This clonotype has more than one count but fewer than ten. The rearrangement joins TRBV18 to TRBJ2-7; TRBD1 aligns across 9 bases. The germline CDR1 and CDR2 sequences are KGHSH and LQKENI. The trim removed 1 base at V and 5 bases at J, leaving 3 bases unmatched. The CDR3 has 14 residues. Written as DNA, the CDR3 is TGTGCCAGCTCACCACGGACAGGGGACAACGAGCAGTACTTC. Amino acids: CASSPRTGDNEQYF.

This clonotype was detected ten times or more. The chain couples TRBV7-6 to TRBJ2-3, with TRBD2 identical over 7 bases. Germline CDR1 is SGHVS and CDR2 is FNYEAQ. V lost 1 base, J lost 1 base, and 8 bases stayed unmatched. This CDR3 has 17 residues. CDR3 sequence: CASSLGSRGVRTDTQYF. DNA of the CDR3: TGTGCCAGCAGCTTAGGGAGTCGGGGGGTACGCACAGATACGCAGTATTTT.

The DNA of the CDR3 is TGTGCCAGCAGTCCCTTAGCTAGCGGCGCCTCCTGGACCGAGCAGTACTTC. Its protein product is CASSPLASGASWTEQYF. The chain combines TRBV12-3 or TRBV12-4 with TRBJ2-7; TRBD2 matches at 7 bases. J lost 6 bases, V lost 5 bases, and 19 bases had no gene match. The CDR3 is made up of 17 amino acids.

This clonotype has only a few counts. The gene calls are TRBV7-8 and TRBJ2-3; TRBD2 aligns across 7 bases. The germline CDR1 and CDR2 sequences are SGHVS and FQNEAQ. Germline trimming cut 5 bases from V and 10 bases from J; bases unmatched to any gene: 6. The CDR3 consists of 12 residues. CDR3 region: CASSPSRGAQYF. In DNA, the CDR3 is TGTGCCAGCAGCCCCTCTCGGGGGGCGCAGTATTTT.

This clonotype was picked up many times. The gene calls are TRBV5-1 and TRBJ2-5; D remains unclear. This CDR3 is 12 amino acids long. CDR1 and CDR2 (germline): SGHRS, YFSETQ. V lost 2 bases and J lost 5, with 7 bases in between. CDR3 bases: TGCGCCAGCAGCTTAAGTTCGGAGACCCAGTACTTC. Protein product: CASSLSSETQYF.

This clonotype came up many times. The chain uses TRBV11-2 and TRBJ2-5; 7 nucleotides agree with TRBD2. Germline V gene sequence: CDR1 SGHAT, CDR2 FQNNGV. With V trimmed by 4 bases and J by 4 bases, 9 bases remained unmatched. The CDR3 contains 15 residues. The DNA of the CDR3 is TGTGCCAGCAGCTCGAGCGGGGTAGGAGGAGAGACCCAGTACTTC. It specifies CASSSSGVGGETQYF.